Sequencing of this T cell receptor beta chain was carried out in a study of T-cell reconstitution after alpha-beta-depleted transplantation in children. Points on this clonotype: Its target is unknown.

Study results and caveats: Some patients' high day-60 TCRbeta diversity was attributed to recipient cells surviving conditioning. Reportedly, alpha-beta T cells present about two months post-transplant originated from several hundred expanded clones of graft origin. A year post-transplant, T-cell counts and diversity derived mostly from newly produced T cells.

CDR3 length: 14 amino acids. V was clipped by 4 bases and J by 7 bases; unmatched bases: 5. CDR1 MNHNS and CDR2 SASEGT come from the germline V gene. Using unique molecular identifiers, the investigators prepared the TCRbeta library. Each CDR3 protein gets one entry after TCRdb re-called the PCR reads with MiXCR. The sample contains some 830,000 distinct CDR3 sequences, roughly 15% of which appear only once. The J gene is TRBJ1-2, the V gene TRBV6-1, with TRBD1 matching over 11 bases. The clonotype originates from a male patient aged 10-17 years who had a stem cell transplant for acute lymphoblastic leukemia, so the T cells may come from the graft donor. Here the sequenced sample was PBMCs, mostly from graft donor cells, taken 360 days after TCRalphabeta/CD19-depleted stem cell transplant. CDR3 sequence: CASSAGQGAVGYTF. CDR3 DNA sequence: TGTGCCAGCAGTGCCGGACAGGGGGCTGTTGGCTACACCTTC.